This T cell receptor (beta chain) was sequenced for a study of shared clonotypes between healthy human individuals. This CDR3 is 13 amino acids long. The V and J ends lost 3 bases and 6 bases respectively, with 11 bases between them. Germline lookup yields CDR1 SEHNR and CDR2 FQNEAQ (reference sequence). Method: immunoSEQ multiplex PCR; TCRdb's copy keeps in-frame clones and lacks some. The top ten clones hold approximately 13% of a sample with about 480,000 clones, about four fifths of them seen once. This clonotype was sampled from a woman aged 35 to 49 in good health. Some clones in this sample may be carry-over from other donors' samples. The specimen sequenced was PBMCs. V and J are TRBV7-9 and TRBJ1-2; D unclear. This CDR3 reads CASSFRELHGYTF. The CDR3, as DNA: TGTGCCAGCAGCTTCCGGGAGCTCCATGGCTACACCTTC.